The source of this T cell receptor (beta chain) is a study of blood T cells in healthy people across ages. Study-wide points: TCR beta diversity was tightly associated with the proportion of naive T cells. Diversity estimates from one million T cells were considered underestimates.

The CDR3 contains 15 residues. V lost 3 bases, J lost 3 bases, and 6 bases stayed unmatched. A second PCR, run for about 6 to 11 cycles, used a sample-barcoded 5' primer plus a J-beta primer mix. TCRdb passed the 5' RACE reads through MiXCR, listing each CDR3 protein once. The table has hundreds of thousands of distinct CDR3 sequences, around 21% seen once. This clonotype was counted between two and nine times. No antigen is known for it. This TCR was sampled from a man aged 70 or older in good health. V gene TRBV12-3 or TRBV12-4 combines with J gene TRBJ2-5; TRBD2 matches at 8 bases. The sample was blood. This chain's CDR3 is CASSLALAAKETQYF. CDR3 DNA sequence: TGTGCCAGCAGTTTGGCACTAGCGGCGAAAGAGACCCAGTACTTC.